This T cell receptor (beta chain) derives from a study of breast tumors, draining lymph nodes, adjacent tissues. The V gene's germline CDR1 is MNHEY and CDR2 SMNVEV (reference sequence). This CDR3 has 15 amino acids. The V segment lost 1 base and the J segment 4 bases; nucleotides outside the gene matches: 6. TCRdb called the multiplex PCR reads again in MiXCR, with one record for every CDR3 protein. This sample has around 300,000 distinct CDR3 sequences, with 30% to 35% found just once. Breast cancer patients provided tissue from their axillary draining lymph nodes. V usage is TRBV27 and J usage is TRBJ1-2; 7 bases are shared with TRBD1. Sequencing was performed on axillary lymph node tissue. The clonotype comes from a female donor with breast cancer. Some clones in this sample may be carry-over from other donors' samples. CDR3 bases: TGTGCCAGCAGTTTATTCCCGGGACAGTCCTATGGCTACACCTTC. Translated: CASSLFPGQSYGYTF.